Below, 19 T cell receptor beta chains from the same sample are listed, as sequenced in a study of blood T cell repertoires in COVID-19. Data came from immunoSEQ multiplex PCR; TCRdb stores just in-frame clones and leaves some out. Altogether about 190,000 clones are present, 89% being singletons, with the ten largest covering around 7%. Specimen: peripheral blood. Receptor source: a man in his forties with acute or convalescent COVID-19.

This chain links TRBV6-1 with TRBJ1-4, with a weak D call TRBD1 (6 bases). This CDR3 spans 16 amino acids. Trimming took 2 bases from V and 8 from J, leaving 18 bases between them. The germline V gene encodes CDR1 MNHNS and CDR2 SASEGT. CDR3 DNA sequence: TGTGCCAGCAGTGAAAGGGGGGGCATAACGAGAGAAAAACTGTTTTTT. Its protein is CASSERGGITREKLFF.

The chain has TRBV3-1 (or the pseudogene TRBV3-2) and TRBJ2-7, with 12 bases identical to TRBD2. This CDR3 is built from 14 residues. With 6 bases clipped from V and 5 bases from J, the junction kept 5 bases outside the gene matches. CDR1 and CDR2 (germline): LGHDT, YNNKEL (reference sequence). This CDR3 reads CASSRTSGVDEQYF. The CDR3 DNA reads TGTGCCAGCAGTCGGACTAGCGGGGTTGACGAGCAGTACTTC.

This clone was detected only once. The chain links TRBV3-1 (or the pseudogene TRBV3-2) to TRBJ1-4; TRBD1 agrees at 10 bases. The CDR3 is 15 residues long. Looked up from germline, CDR1 is LGHDT and CDR2 is YNNKEL (reference sequence). The junction had 7 bases not matched to a gene; V was cut back by 5 bases and J by 7 bases. This CDR3 reads CASSYRDRGGEKLFF. The CDR3 nucleotides are TGTGCCAGCAGCTACAGGGACAGGGGCGGTGAAAAACTGTTTTTT.

The V call is TRBV5-1, the J call TRBJ2-3; 10 positions agree with TRBD2. This CDR3 comprises 18 residues. Germline V gene sequence: CDR1 SGHRS, CDR2 YFSETQ. The ends lost 2 bases at V and 6 bases at J; junction bases unmatched: 15. CDR3 in DNA: TGCGCCAGCAGCTTAGCTTCTAGCGGGGGCAGAAGCCCCGATACGCAGTATTTT. Protein: CASSLASSGGRSPDTQYF.

The rearrangement links TRBV5-8 to TRBJ2-6; tentatively, D is TRBD1 (5 bases). V was trimmed by 3 bases and J by 0 bases, leaving 7 bases between them. The germline V gene has CDR1 SGHTS and CDR2 YDEGEE. This CDR3 is 15 amino acids long. CDR3 in amino acids: CASSSGNSGANVLTF. The CDR3 DNA is TGTGCCAGCAGCTCAGGGAACTCTGGGGCCAACGTCCTGACTTTC.

The chain links TRBV7-8 to TRBJ1-4; D gene unclear. Trimming removed 3 bases from V and 7 bases from J, with 6 bases in between. The CDR3 is 12 residues long. The germline V gene has CDR1 SGHVS and CDR2 FQNEAQ. DNA of the CDR3: TGTGCCAGCAGCTTGGGAGCTGAAAAACTGTTTTTT. The encoded protein is CASSLGAEKLFF.

The genes are TRBV6-1 and TRBJ1-1, with D tentatively TRBD1 (5 bases). Germline loops: CDR1 MNHNS, CDR2 SASEGT. The CDR3 runs 13 residues. Trimming took off 3 bases at V and 3 bases at J, with 8 bases between the two ends. CDR3 DNA sequence: TGTGCCAGCAGTGAGGAGGGACACACTGAAGCTTTCTTT. Protein product: CASSEEGHTEAFF.

CDR3 residues: CASSLPRTGGGWTEAFF. CDR3 nucleotide sequence: TGTGCCAGCAGCTTACCTCGGACAGGGGGAGGATGGACTGAAGCTTTCTTT. This sequence joins TRBV7-2 and TRBJ1-1, with 10 bases aligning to TRBD1. This CDR3 has 17 amino acids. J lost 5 bases, V lost 2 bases, and 11 bases had no gene match. Germline loops: CDR1 SGHTA, CDR2 FQGNSA.

DNA for the CDR3: TGTGCCACCAGCAGAGGGGCCACAGGGGACACTGAAGCTTTCTTT. This gives the protein CATSRGATGDTEAFF. This sequence joins TRBV15 and TRBJ1-1; 7 nucleotides agree with TRBD1. The CDR3 is 15 amino acids. The V and J ends lost 1 base and 3 bases, in that order; junction bases with no gene match: 5. Germline V gene data show CDR1 as LNHNV and CDR2 as YYDKDF (reference sequence).

CDR3 nucleotide sequence: TGTGCCTGGAGTGTACGAGGGCGGACTGAAGCTTTCTTT. Translated: CAWSVRGRTEAFF. The gene calls are TRBV30 and TRBJ1-1; unclear D gene. Trimming shortened V by 0 bases and J by 5 bases, and 10 bases separated the two germline ends. The CDR3 has 13 residues. Looked up from germline, CDR1 is GTSNPN and CDR2 is SVGIG (reference sequence).

The chain carries TRBV9 and TRBJ2-2; 8 bases match TRBD1. Trimming removed 0 bases from V and 5 bases from J; junction bases left unmatched: 6. The CDR3 spans 16 residues. Germline values: CDR1 SGDLS, CDR2 YYNGEE. The CDR3 coding sequence is TGTGCCAGCAGCGTAGGCAGGGGGCGCCGGACCGGGGAGCTGTTTTTT. It yields the protein CASSVGRGRRTGELFF.

The rearrangement joins TRBV4-1 to TRBJ2-2; maybe TRBD1 (5 bases). The CDR3 covers 18 residues. Per germline, CDR1 MGHRA and CDR2 YSYEKL. Between the trimmed V and J ends, which lost 1 base and 6 bases, there was a span of 21 bases. The CDR3 spells CASSQVPTGGSQAGELFF. CDR3 sequence (DNA): TGCGCCAGCAGCCAAGTTCCAACAGGTGGATCGCAGGCCGGGGAGCTGTTTTTT.

This clone has only one observation. This sequence joins TRBV29-1 and TRBJ1-1; no reliable D call. V lost 7 bases and J 0 bases, leaving 15 bases between the germline ends. CDR3 length: 14 residues. From germline, CDR1 is SQVTM and CDR2 ANQGSEA. In DNA form, the CDR3 reads TGCAGCGCACATTATGGGCTCCTGAACACTGAAGCTTTCTTT. The encoded protein is CSAHYGLLNTEAFF.

The CDR3 loop reads CASSYGRGRGTEAFF. The CDR3 DNA reads TGTGCCAGCAGTTACGGCAGGGGGCGCGGCACTGAAGCTTTCTTT. The V call is TRBV6-5, the J call TRBJ1-1, with TRBD1 identical over 8 bases. Trimming at V came to 2 bases and at J to 4 bases, leaving 6 bases not matched to a gene. Per germline, CDR1 MNHEY and CDR2 SVGAGI. The CDR3 length is 15 residues.

The chain employs TRBV11-2 and TRBJ2-2, with D uncertain. V lost 5 bases to trimming and J lost 0 bases, with 19 bases between them. In germline, CDR1 is SGHAT, CDR2 FQNNGV. This CDR3 region has 18 residues. The CDR3 bases are TGTGCCAGCAGCCGGAGCGCGTTTGGCAGACCGAACACCGGGGAGCTGTTTTTT. Its protein is CASSRSAFGRPNTGELFF.

The chain is built from TRBV4-2 and TRBJ1-4, with 7 bases fitting TRBD1. V lost 0 bases, J lost 11 bases, and 9 bases stayed unmatched. The CDR3 sequence is 15 residues long. Looked up from germline, CDR1 is LGHNA and CDR2 is YNFKEQ. CDR3 sequence reads: CASSQEDSGQYKLFF. In DNA, the CDR3 is TGTGCCAGCAGCCAAGAGGACTCGGGACAGTACAAACTGTTTTTT.

The chain recombines TRBV5-4 with TRBJ1-4; D is undetermined. Germline loops: CDR1 SGHNT, CDR2 YYREEE (reference sequence). V was pared by 5 bases and J by 7 bases, with 12 bases between. This CDR3 is 13 amino acids long. The CDR3 region is CASSLRESEKLFF. The CDR3 nucleotides read TGTGCCAGCAGTCTGCGGGAGAGTGAAAAACTGTTTTTT.

The rearrangement uses TRBV7-2 and TRBJ2-7; TRBD2 agrees at 12 bases. Germline CDR1 SGHTA, CDR2 FQGNSA. Trimming took 4 bases from V and 3 from J; bases not matched to a gene: 4. The CDR3 length is 15 residues. The CDR3 here is CASSSTSGGIYEQYF. DNA of the CDR3: TGTGCCAGCAGCTCTACTAGCGGGGGGATCTACGAGCAGTACTTC.

The chain has TRBV19 and TRBJ1-1; TRBD1 aligns across 7 bases. Losses at the gene ends were 7 bases for V and 7 bases for J; bases not matched to a gene: 12. Germline CDR1 is LNHDA and CDR2 is SQIVND (reference sequence). The CDR3 runs 14 residues. CDR3 amino acids: CASIMGRAGGEAFF. The CDR3 DNA is TGTGCCAGTATTATGGGCAGGGCAGGGGGTGAAGCTTTCTTT.